These 20 T cell receptor beta chains were all obtained from the same sample, sequenced in a study of T-cell reconstitution after alpha-beta-depleted transplantation in children. Molecular barcoding with unique molecular identifiers was used for the TCRbeta library. One entry per CDR3 protein results from TCRdb running MiXCR on the PCR reads. The sample holds more than 150,000 distinct CDR3 sequences; over 5.5% are singletons and the top ten take 3% to 3.5%. The source material was PBMCs from the stem cell graft donor, sampled from the stem cell graft. These receptors were taken from a human donor who donated a stem cell graft to a child with Wiskott-Aldrich syndrome.

Ten or more counts support this clonotype. The chain carries TRBV20-1 and TRBJ2-1; D is possibly TRBD1 (5 bases). The V end lost 1 base, the J end lost 13 bases, and 11 bases lay between the germline ends. CDR1 and CDR2 from the germline V gene are DFQATT and SNEGSKA (reference sequence). CDR3 size: 11 residues. The CDR3 sequence is CSARAGWSQFF. CDR3 coding DNA: TGCAGTGCTAGAGCAGGGTGGTCCCAGTTCTTC.

This clonotype was picked up many times. The rearrangement joins TRBV10-3 to TRBJ2-3, with TRBD2 identical over 11 bases. The CDR3 spans 17 residues. Germline V lookup: CDR1 ENHRY, CDR2 SYGVKD. After removal of 4 bases from V and 2 bases from J, the junction contained 8 bases not matched to a gene. The CDR3 spells CAISVETSGTLTDTQYF. The CDR3 DNA reads TGTGCCATCAGTGTGGAGACTAGCGGGACACTCACAGATACGCAGTATTTT.

This clonotype was found many times. This chain links TRBV29-1 with TRBJ1-2; 7 bases match TRBD1. The trim removed 6 bases at V and 2 bases at J, leaving 0 bases unmatched. The CDR3 loop spans 11 amino acids. Per the germline V gene, CDR1 is SQVTM and CDR2 is ANQGSEA. The CDR3 DNA reads TGCAGCGTGACAGGGAACTATGGCTACACCTTC. Translation gives CSVTGNYGYTF.

This clonotype showed up many times. The rearrangement links TRBV20-1 to TRBJ2-7, with TRBD2 matching 7 bases. The CDR3 contains 14 residues. The germline V gene encodes CDR1 DFQATT and CDR2 SNEGSKA (reference sequence). With V trimmed by 6 bases and J by 4 bases, 12 bases remained unmatched. CDR3 in amino acids: CSALERGPGYEQYF. The CDR3 region has the DNA TGCAGTGCCCTGGAGCGGGGCCCAGGGTACGAGCAGTACTTC.

The V call is TRBV11-3, the J call TRBJ2-2; tentatively, D is TRBD2 (5 bases). This CDR3 is built from 15 residues. Germline V gene lookup returns CDR1 SGHNT and CDR2 YENEEA. V was clipped by 8 bases and J by 6 bases, with 19 bases between them. CDR3 in amino acids: CASGKTASGAGELFF. The CDR3 DNA reads as TGTGCCAGCGGCAAAACAGCCTCCGGGGCCGGGGAGCTGTTTTTT.

This chain uses TRBV2 with TRBJ1-2, with D possibly TRBD1 on 5 matching bases. CDR3 length equals 14 residues. Germline V CDR1 and CDR2: SNHLY, FYNNEI. V was pared by 4 bases and J by 4 bases, with 13 bases between. The CDR3: CASSVGGVGYGYTF. The CDR3 bases are TGTGCCAGCAGTGTGGGGGGGGTAGGCTATGGCTACACCTTC. The whole variable domain, filled in from reference TRBV2 and TRBJ1-2, reads EPEVTQTPSHQVTQMGQEVILRCVPISNHLYFYWYRQILGQKVEFLVSFYNNEISEKSEIFDDQFSVERPDGSNFTLKIRSTKLEDSAMYFCASSVGGVGYGYTFGSGTRLTVV.

The sample holds many counts of this clonotype. J is TRBJ2-7 and V is TRBV5-1; the match to TRBD1 covers 8 bases. This CDR3 comprises 14 residues. J was trimmed by 7 bases and V by 6 bases; bases with no gene match: 12. CDR1 SGHRS and CDR2 YFSETQ come from the germline V gene. The CDR3 region is CASNLRGDRREQYF. CDR3 nucleotide sequence: TGCGCCAGCAATCTGAGAGGGGACAGGAGAGAGCAGTACTTC.

The chain joins TRBV28 to TRBJ1-1; no clear D. V was shortened by 2 bases and J by 1 base, with 8 bases between the two germline ends. Germline CDR1 is MDHEN and CDR2 is SYDVKM. The CDR3 is made up of 14 amino acids. The CDR3 region has the DNA TGTGCCAGCAGTTTACTCTTAGGGAACACTGAAGCTTTCTTT. It codes for CASSLLLGNTEAFF.

This clonotype was recorded at least ten times. The V gene is TRBV12-3 or TRBV12-4, the J gene TRBJ1-2; D not certain. The CDR3 is 15 amino acids. The V end lost 0 bases, the J end lost 1 base, and 9 bases lay between the germline ends. The CDR3 sequence: CASSLAPVSNYGYTF. The CDR3 coding sequence is TGTGCCAGCAGTTTAGCGCCTGTCAGTAACTATGGCTACACCTTC.

This clonotype was seen ten or more times. The V call is TRBV12-3 or TRBV12-4, the J call TRBJ2-5; D may correspond to TRBD1 or TRBD2 (5 bases each). V was trimmed by 9 bases and J by 7 bases, leaving 15 bases between them. This CDR3 region has 12 residues. The CDR3 loop is CASGTGPGTQYF. The CDR3 region has the DNA TGTGCCAGTGGCACGGGACCTGGGACCCAGTACTTC.

This clonotype was recorded at least ten times. CDR3 coding DNA: TGTGCCAGCAGGGTAGCTCAAGAGACCCAGTACTTC. It is translated as CASRVAQETQYF. The V call is TRBV6-6, the J call TRBJ2-5; D gene unclear. The germline CDR1 and CDR2 sequences are MNHNY and SVGAGI (reference sequence). V was clipped by 6 bases and J by 2 bases, with 7 bases between them. The CDR3 consists of 12 residues.

This clonotype was counted ten times or more. The chain uses TRBV4-1 and TRBJ1-4, with D unresolved. Trimming shortened V by 0 bases and J by 0 bases, and 2 bases separated the two germline ends. This CDR3 comprises 14 residues. Germline CDR1 MGHRA, CDR2 YSYEKL. CDR3 amino acids: CASSQESTNEKLFF. CDR3 DNA: TGCGCCAGCAGCCAAGAGTCAACTAATGAAAAACTGTTTTTT.

This clonotype was picked up many times. V is TRBV29-1 and J is TRBJ2-7; D gene uncertain. Deletions cut 4 bases from V and 0 bases from J, with 7 bases between. The CDR3 spans 12 residues. Germline lookup yields CDR1 SQVTM and CDR2 ANQGSEA. In DNA form, the CDR3 reads TGCAGCGTTGTGGGGAACTCCTACGAGCAGTACTTC. Translated, it gives CSVVGNSYEQYF.

This clonotype came up a few times. The V and J genes are TRBV10-3 and TRBJ1-2, with TRBD1 identical over 9 bases. V dropped 2 bases and J dropped 11; count of bases not matched to a gene: 6. The CDR3 sequence is 13 residues long. Germline values: CDR1 ENHRY, CDR2 SYGVKD. The CDR3 sequence: CAISEGTGMRYTF. The CDR3 nucleotides read TGTGCCATCAGTGAGGGGACAGGGATGCGGTACACCTTC.

The chain employs TRBV4-1 and TRBJ1-5; a possible D gene is TRBD1 (6 bases). Germline lookup yields CDR1 MGHRA and CDR2 YSYEKL. The CDR3 covers 15 residues. Trimming took 0 bases from V and 2 from J, leaving 8 bases between them. The CDR3 DNA sequence: TGCGCCAGCAGCCAAGATAACAGGGGCAATCAGCCCCAGCATTTT. Translating gives CASSQDNRGNQPQHF.

This clonotype has a count of ten or more. CDR3 in amino acids: CASSQDRRLAEAFF. In DNA, the CDR3 is TGTGCCAGCAGCCAAGATCGGAGACTCGCGGAAGCTTTCTTT. The J gene is TRBJ1-1, the V gene TRBV3-1; D is unresolved. Trimming stripped 0 bases from V and 8 bases from J, with 13 bases between. The CDR3 consists of 14 residues. Germline V gene lookup returns CDR1 LGHDT and CDR2 YNNKEL (reference sequence). The full variable domain, with the rest looked up from reference TRBV3-1 and TRBJ1-1, is DTAVSQTPKYLVTQMGNDKSIKCEQNLGHDTMYWYKQDSKKFLKIMFSYNNKELIINETVPNRFSPKSPDKAHLNLHINSLELGDSAVYFCASSQDRRLAEAFFGQGTRLTVV.

This clonotype came up a few times. This sequence joins TRBV29-1 and TRBJ1-2; 7 bases align to TRBD1. Germline-derived CDR1 and CDR2 are SQVTM and ANQGSEA. This CDR3 comprises 11 residues. Germline trimming cut 8 bases from V and 8 bases from J; bases unmatched to any gene: 8. The CDR3 here is CSTDREMGYTF. For the CDR3, the DNA is TGCAGCACTGACAGGGAAATGGGCTACACCTTC.

This clonotype was detected only a few times. V gene TRBV5-5 combines with J gene TRBJ2-7, with D maybe TRBD1 (5 bases). Germline V CDR1 and CDR2: SGHKS, YYEKEE (reference sequence). The CDR3 totals 13 residues. Trimming took 0 bases from V and 6 from J, leaving 10 bases between them. CDR3 region: CASSLGGQGEQYF. The CDR3 bases are TGTGCCAGCAGCTTGGGAGGTCAGGGCGAGCAGTACTTC. The full variable domain, its missing parts supplied by reference TRBV5-5 and TRBJ2-7, is DAGVTQSPTHLIKTRGQQVTLRCSPISGHKSVSWYQQVLGQGPQFIFQYYEKEERGRGNFPDRFSARQFPNYSSELNVNALLLGDSALYLCASSLGGQGEQYFGPGTRLTVT.

This clonotype has ten or more counts. CDR3 loop: CASSTRDFGAYNEQFF. The CDR3 coding sequence is TGCGCCAGCAGCACACGGGACTTCGGAGCCTACAATGAGCAGTTCTTC. The gene calls are TRBV5-1 and TRBJ2-1, with D possibly matching TRBD2 (6 bases). V shed 4 bases and J shed 2 bases, with 16 bases lying between them. The CDR3 extends over 16 amino acids. CDR1 SGHRS and CDR2 YFSETQ come from the germline V gene.

This clonotype was seen a handful of times. This chain uses TRBV7-9 with TRBJ1-2, with no clear D. CDR1 and CDR2 from the germline V gene are SEHNR and FQNEAQ (reference sequence). The CDR3 has 12 residues. Trimming stripped 5 bases from V and 2 bases from J, with 6 bases between. CDR3 residues: CASSHQNYGYTF. CDR3 coding DNA: TGTGCCAGCAGCCATCAGAACTATGGCTACACCTTC.